This T cell receptor beta chain was recovered during a study of early T cells in non-severe SARS-CoV-2 infection. MiXCR, applied by TCRdb to the 5' RACE reads, yields one record per CDR3 protein. The data hold nearly 90,000 distinct CDR3 sequences, with around 15% observed a single time. To note about this clonotype: Its target is unknown.

The study's findings and limits: Private and CD4 specificities were missed by VDJdb matching, which favored anti-spike CD8 responses.

This CDR3 has 16 residues. The germline V gene encodes CDR1 DFQATT and CDR2 SNEGSKA (reference sequence). The junction had 7 bases not matched to a gene; V was cut back by 0 bases and J by 4 bases. This TCR was recovered from an adult who was a healthcare worker with PCR-confirmed SARS-CoV-2 infection or an uninfected control (not recorded which). The chain employs TRBV20-1 and TRBJ1-1; 11 nucleotides match TRBD1. The sample was whole blood. The CDR3 is CSARDPDRGQITEAFF. In DNA, the CDR3 is TGCAGTGCTAGAGATCCGGACAGGGGGCAAATCACTGAAGCTTTCTTT.